The 6 T cell receptor beta chains listed next were all sequenced from one sample in a study of blood T cell repertoires in COVID-19 (dated by TCRdb to the early 2020s). Receptor amplification or capture employed the immunoSEQ multiplex PCR assay. In TCRdb, the immuneACCESS table is reduced to in-frame sequences with V and J assigned. These tables do not hold every clone; where another copy was compared, an unresolved V gene accounts for under half, and the others remain unexplained. The sample table contains some 150,000 clones; only one count was recorded for roughly nine tenths of them. The top ten hold 15% of the sample. Sample: peripheral blood. These receptors came from a woman in her forties with acute or convalescent COVID-19.

This clone was seen once. The V and J genes are TRBV18 and TRBJ2-7; tentative D call: TRBD1 (6 bases). The V end was cut by 6 bases, the J end by 2 bases, with 17 bases between. The CDR3 has 15 amino acids. Germline V gives CDR1 KGHSH, CDR2 LQKENI. CDR3 in amino acids: CASSQNRDTTYEQYF. The CDR3 DNA is TGTGCCAGCTCTCAAAACCGGGACACTACCTACGAGCAGTACTTC.

The chain carries TRBV19 and TRBJ2-1; D uncertain. The germline V gene encodes CDR1 LNHDA and CDR2 SQIVND (reference sequence). Trimming cost V 3 bases and J 0 bases, with 9 bases left between them. CDR3 length: 15 residues. CDR3 protein: CASSITSISYNEQFF. The DNA of the CDR3 is TGTGCCAGTAGTATCACAAGTATCTCCTACAATGAGCAGTTCTTC.

V gene TRBV18 combines with J gene TRBJ1-6, with D unclear. The CDR3 has 15 residues. Germline-derived CDR1 and CDR2 are KGHSH and LQKENI. V was shortened by 6 bases and J by 7 bases, with 16 bases between the two germline ends. The CDR3 DNA reads as TGTGCCAGCTCTCCAAGCTCGGTGCAAAATTCACCCCTCCACTTT. Residues: CASSPSSVQNSPLHF.

The chain carries TRBV7-3 and TRBJ1-3; 8 positions match TRBD1. Germline values: CDR1 SGHTA, CDR2 FQGTGA. This CDR3 spans 14 amino acids. The junction had 4 bases not matched to a gene; V was cut back by 7 bases and J by 2 bases. CDR3 amino acids: CASKPTGAGNTIYF. CDR3 coding DNA: TGTGCCAGCAAACCGACAGGGGCTGGAAACACCATATATTTT.

V is TRBV4-2 and J is TRBJ1-1; D is unclear. Trimming pared 1 base from V and 4 bases from J, leaving 13 bases between. The CDR3 is 15 amino acids. Germline assignment: CDR1 LGHNA and CDR2 YNFKEQ. The CDR3: CASSQVKARGTEAFF. The CDR3 coding sequence is TGTGCCAGCAGCCAAGTCAAGGCCCGGGGCACTGAAGCTTTCTTT.

The chain's CDR3 is CASSPGGFINEQYF. Written as DNA, the CDR3 is TGTGCCAGCTCACCGGGAGGGTTTATCAACGAGCAGTACTTC. This chain joins TRBV18 and TRBJ2-7; 7 bases align to TRBD2. Germline V gene lookup returns CDR1 KGHSH and CDR2 LQKENI. Losses at the gene ends were 3 bases for V and 5 bases for J; bases not matched to a gene: 7. This CDR3 comprises 14 residues.